Shown below are 26 T cell receptor beta chains from a single sample sequenced in a study of response to subunit inactivated influenza vaccine. TCRdb ran MiXCR on the RT-PCR reads and lists one entry per CDR3 protein. Of under 550,000 distinct CDR3 sequences in the sample, 6.5% to 8% are singletons; the top ten hold about an eighth. This specimen was PBMCs from blood, taken 23 to 25 months after vaccination. The receptor set was obtained from a man aged 50-75 years who received an inactivated influenza vaccine.

The chain links TRBV18 to TRBJ2-7, with D perhaps TRBD1 (6 bases). The V end lost 2 bases, the J end lost 2 bases, and 13 bases lay between the germline ends. The CDR3 has 15 amino acids. Germline lookup yields CDR1 KGHSH and CDR2 LQKENI. The CDR3 loop is CASSPKQGRAYEQYF. In DNA form, the CDR3 reads TGTGCCAGCTCACCAAAACAGGGCCGGGCCTACGAGCAGTACTTC.

There are many counts of this clonotype. This chain links TRBV18 with TRBJ2-2; D remains unclear. CDR1 and CDR2 (germline): KGHSH, LQKENI. Trimming left V 0 bases short and J 6 bases short, with 5 bases between. The CDR3 covers 13 residues. The CDR3 DNA sequence: TGTGCCAGCTCACCACCACCGCCCGGGGAGCTGTTTTTT. This sequence encodes CASSPPPPGELFF.

This clonotype was counted at least ten times. The rearrangement links TRBV3-1 to TRBJ2-5; 13 nucleotides match TRBD2. The CDR3 loop spans 16 amino acids. The trim removed 4 bases at V and 5 bases at J, leaving 7 bases unmatched. Germline V gives CDR1 LGHDT, CDR2 YNNKEL (reference sequence). This CDR3 reads CASSRGGTSGVETQYF. CDR3 DNA: TGTGCCAGCAGCCGTGGAGGGACTAGCGGGGTGGAGACCCAGTACTTC.

The V gene is TRBV2, the J gene TRBJ2-2, with D perhaps given as TRBD1 or TRBD2 (5 bases each). Germline V CDR1 and CDR2: SNHLY, FYNNEI. The CDR3 covers 15 residues. V shed 3 bases and J shed 7 bases, with 15 bases lying between them. CDR3 in amino acids: CASSDSGPMIGELFF. The CDR3 DNA sequence: TGTGCCAGCAGTGACTCGGGACCTATGATCGGGGAGCTGTTTTTT.

V is TRBV7-9 and J is TRBJ2-7; tentatively, D is TRBD1 (5 bases). The CDR3 totals 14 residues. Germline CDR1 and CDR2: SEHNR and FQNEAQ (reference sequence). Between the trimmed V and J ends, which lost 5 bases and 5 bases, there was a span of 16 bases. CDR3 bases: TGTGCCAGCAGCGGCGGCCAGGGTTACCACGAGCAGTACTTC. As protein: CASSGGQGYHEQYF.

This clonotype occurred many times. This chain connects TRBV7-9 to TRBJ1-6; D is ambiguous. The CDR3 runs 14 residues. The germline V gene has CDR1 SEHNR and CDR2 FQNEAQ (reference sequence). The V gene lost 5 bases and the J gene lost 8 bases, with 13 bases spanning the gap. CDR3 sequence reads: CASSEYKDDSPLHF. In DNA form, the CDR3 reads TGTGCCAGCAGCGAGTACAAGGACGATTCACCCCTCCACTTT.

The chain recombines TRBV4-3 with TRBJ2-2; D possibly corresponds to TRBD1 (5 bases). Per germline, CDR1 LGHNA and CDR2 YSLEER. The V and J ends lost 0 bases and 6 bases respectively, with 20 bases between them. The CDR3 spans 18 residues. The CDR3 bases are TGCGCCAGCAGCCAAGATCTAGGGGTCGGGCTTGGGGCCGGGGAGCTGTTTTTT. It yields the protein CASSQDLGVGLGAGELFF.

The V and J genes are TRBV5-5 and TRBJ1-1; 9 nucleotides match TRBD1. J gave up 3 bases and V 2 bases, and 8 bases lay outside the gene matches. Germline CDR1 SGHKS, CDR2 YYEKEE (reference sequence). The length of the CDR3 is 16 residues. The CDR3 sequence: CASSLAGQGSDTEAFF. CDR3 bases: TGTGCCAGCAGCTTAGCGGGACAGGGATCGGACACTGAAGCTTTCTTT.

This clonotype was counted between two and nine times. The chain is built from TRBV11-1 and TRBJ2-2; 7 bases are a match to TRBD2. Trimming took 3 bases from V and 4 from J; bases not matched to a gene: 8. Germline values: CDR1 SGHAT, CDR2 FQDESV (reference sequence). This CDR3 spans 16 amino acids. CDR3 nucleotide sequence: TGTGCCAGCAGCTTGGACGGGACTACGTTCACCGGGGAGCTGTTTTTT. Its translation: CASSLDGTTFTGELFF.

This clonotype was counted ten times or more. The chain recombines TRBV5-1 with TRBJ1-1; 8 nucleotides match TRBD1. The junction had 7 bases not matched to a gene; V was cut back by 3 bases and J by 0 bases. CDR3 length: 16 amino acids. CDR1 and CDR2 (germline): SGHRS, YFSETQ. The CDR3: CASSYRQGIMNTEAFF. CDR3 sequence (DNA): TGCGCCAGCAGCTATAGACAGGGGATTATGAACACTGAAGCTTTCTTT.

This sequence joins TRBV4-1 and TRBJ2-5; D possibly corresponds to TRBD2 (6 bases). Looked up from germline, CDR1 is MGHRA and CDR2 is YSYEKL. The CDR3 is 15 amino acids. V was pared by 1 base and J by 5 bases, with 14 bases between. The CDR3, as DNA: TGCGCCAGCAGCCAAGCGGGTTATGGGACTGAGACCCAGTACTTC. Protein product: CASSQAGYGTETQYF.

This clonotype qualifies as medium-sized. The chain employs TRBV29-1 and TRBJ2-2; either TRBD1 or TRBD2 may supply D (5 bases each). The CDR3 is 16 residues long. The V end lost 0 bases, the J end lost 4 bases, and 15 bases lay between the germline ends. Looked up from germline, CDR1 is SQVTM and CDR2 is ANQGSEA. In DNA form, the CDR3 reads TGCAGCGTTGAAGACGGGGTCGGGACGGCCACCGGGGAGCTGTTTTTT. It encodes CSVEDGVGTATGELFF.

The J gene is TRBJ2-1, the V gene TRBV9; 13 positions agree with TRBD2. Per the germline V gene, CDR1 is SGDLS and CDR2 is YYNGEE. The CDR3 consists of 16 residues. The V and J ends lost 4 bases and 4 bases, in that order; junction bases with no gene match: 5. In nucleotides, the CDR3 is TGTGCCAGCAGCCGACTAGCGGGAGGCAAATACAATGAGCAGTTCTTC. Protein product: CASSRLAGGKYNEQFF. Using reference TRBV9 and TRBJ2-1 for the parts outside the CDR3, the full variable domain is DSGVTQTPKHLITATGQRVTLRCSPRSGDLSVYWYQQSLDQGLQFLIQYYNGEERAKGNILERFSAQQFPDLHSELNLSSLELGDSALYFCASSRLAGGKYNEQFFGPGTRLTVL.

This clonotype has a count of ten or more. This sequence joins TRBV20-1 and TRBJ2-5, with D unclear. The CDR3 spans 12 residues. Germline values: CDR1 DFQATT, CDR2 SNEGSKA (reference sequence). The V end lost 1 base, the J end lost 5 bases, and 8 bases lay between the germline ends. The CDR3, as DNA: TGCAGTGCTAGAGGGTTGGGGGAGACCCAGTACTTC. Encoded protein: CSARGLGETQYF.

In this sample, this clonotype turned up a few times. The rearrangement joins TRBV4-2 to TRBJ2-3, with 7 bases matching TRBD2. V lost 0 bases, J lost 4 bases, and 7 bases stayed unmatched. The CDR3 runs 16 residues. Germline values: CDR1 LGHNA, CDR2 YNFKEQ. The CDR3 loop reads CASSQDYGGRADTQYF. The CDR3 DNA follows: TGTGCCAGCAGCCAAGATTACGGGGGGAGGGCAGATACGCAGTATTTT.

This chain connects TRBV5-6 to TRBJ2-1; D not resolved. Per germline, CDR1 SGHDT and CDR2 YYEEEE. V lost 4 bases and J 5 bases, leaving 13 bases between the germline ends. The CDR3 contains 14 residues. The CDR3 coding sequence is TGTGCCAGCAGCCCGATTGGGGTCGACAATGAGCAGTTCTTC. As protein: CASSPIGVDNEQFF.

In its sample, this clonotype was seen many times. The chain combines TRBV18 with TRBJ2-7; 9 bases fit TRBD1. This CDR3 region has 13 residues. The trim removed 3 bases at V and 5 bases at J, leaving 2 bases unmatched. From germline, CDR1 is KGHSH and CDR2 LQKENI. In DNA, the CDR3 is TGTGCCAGCTCACCGGGACAGGGCCACGAGCAGTACTTC. Protein: CASSPGQGHEQYF.

The table lists this clonotype with a few counts. The V gene is TRBV4-3, the J gene TRBJ1-4; TRBD1 matches 10 bases. V was pared by 4 bases and J by 6 bases, with 5 bases of the junction left unmatched. Germline V gene lookup returns CDR1 LGHNA and CDR2 YSLEER. The CDR3 runs to 15 residues. The CDR3 here is CASSPWTGGDEKLFF. The DNA for the CDR3 is TGCGCCAGCAGCCCCTGGACAGGGGGAGATGAAAAACTGTTTTTT.

The sample holds many counts of this clonotype. The chain has TRBV6-5 and TRBJ2-3; no clear D. In germline, CDR1 is MNHEY, CDR2 SVGAGI. V shed 0 bases and J shed 6 bases, with 16 bases lying between them. The CDR3 is 16 residues long. The CDR3 DNA reads TGTGCCAGCAGTTACTCGCCCGCAGGTACGCGGGATACGCAGTATTTT. This translates into CASSYSPAGTRDTQYF.

This clonotype came up a few times. This rearrangement joins TRBV20-1 to TRBJ1-1, with D tentatively TRBD1 (5 bases). Trimming took off 1 base at V and 10 bases at J, with 19 bases between the two ends. Germline assignment: CDR1 DFQATT and CDR2 SNEGSKA (reference sequence). This CDR3 spans 14 amino acids. The CDR3, as DNA: TGCAGTGCTAGAGTGAACAGGATGTACTCTGGAGCTTTCTTT. Its translation: CSARVNRMYSGAFF.

There are a few counts of this clonotype. This chain uses TRBV20-1 with TRBJ2-7; D may be TRBD2 (6 bases). V was shortened by 4 bases and J by 3 bases, with 10 bases between the two germline ends. This CDR3 is built from 12 residues. Germline CDR1 DFQATT, CDR2 SNEGSKA (reference sequence). CDR3 in amino acids: CSATGGYYEQYF. CDR3 DNA sequence: TGCAGTGCTACTGGGGGGTACTACGAGCAGTACTTC.

A few counts support this clonotype. The rearrangement links TRBV5-1 to TRBJ1-5; D is possibly TRBD1 (6 bases). Germline V gene data show CDR1 as SGHRS and CDR2 as YFSETQ. This CDR3 has 16 residues. The V gene lost 0 bases and the J gene lost 2 bases, with 12 bases spanning the gap. As DNA, the CDR3 is TGCGCCAGCAGCTTGGGAGGTTCAGGGGGCAATCAGCCCCAGCATTTT. Residues: CASSLGGSGGNQPQHF.

There are a few counts of this clonotype. This rearrangement joins TRBV6-2 or TRBV6-3 to TRBJ2-3; 12 bases match TRBD2. CDR1 and CDR2 (germline): MNHEY, SVGEGT. The V segment lost 6 bases and the J segment 4 bases; nucleotides outside the gene matches: 5. The CDR3 runs to 15 residues. The CDR3 is CASRRTSGMADTQYF. CDR3 DNA: TGTGCCAGCAGACGGACTAGCGGGATGGCAGATACGCAGTATTTT.

Concerning this clonotype itself: One base away lies a much larger clone, so this may be a sequencing read error. V and J are TRBV11-2 and TRBJ2-1; tentatively, D is TRBD1 (5 bases). Trimming took 3 bases from V and 2 from J, leaving 11 bases between them. The germline V gene has CDR1 SGHAT and CDR2 FQNNGV. This CDR3 spans 15 amino acids. The CDR3 DNA reads TGTGCCAGCAGCTTGACGGACACTGCCTACAATGAGCAGTTCTTC. This sequence encodes CASSLTDTAYNEQFF.

This clonotype was recorded a few times. The V and J genes are TRBV5-6 and TRBJ1-5; no clear D. There are 14 residues in the CDR3. Trimming shortened V by 1 base and J by 1 base, and 6 bases separated the two germline ends. Germline V gives CDR1 SGHDT, CDR2 YYEEEE. CDR3: CASSLMASNQPQHF. The CDR3 DNA sequence: TGTGCCAGCAGCTTGATGGCGAGCAATCAGCCCCAGCATTTT.

This clonotype was found many times. The chain links TRBV5-1 to TRBJ2-1, with 9 bases matching TRBD1. With V trimmed by 4 bases and J by 7 bases, 12 bases remained unmatched. The CDR3 is made up of 16 amino acids. Germline assignment: CDR1 SGHRS and CDR2 YFSETQ. The CDR3 reads CASSISGTGSLNEQFF. The CDR3 nucleotides are TGCGCCAGCAGCATTTCCGGGACAGGGAGTCTGAATGAGCAGTTCTTC.